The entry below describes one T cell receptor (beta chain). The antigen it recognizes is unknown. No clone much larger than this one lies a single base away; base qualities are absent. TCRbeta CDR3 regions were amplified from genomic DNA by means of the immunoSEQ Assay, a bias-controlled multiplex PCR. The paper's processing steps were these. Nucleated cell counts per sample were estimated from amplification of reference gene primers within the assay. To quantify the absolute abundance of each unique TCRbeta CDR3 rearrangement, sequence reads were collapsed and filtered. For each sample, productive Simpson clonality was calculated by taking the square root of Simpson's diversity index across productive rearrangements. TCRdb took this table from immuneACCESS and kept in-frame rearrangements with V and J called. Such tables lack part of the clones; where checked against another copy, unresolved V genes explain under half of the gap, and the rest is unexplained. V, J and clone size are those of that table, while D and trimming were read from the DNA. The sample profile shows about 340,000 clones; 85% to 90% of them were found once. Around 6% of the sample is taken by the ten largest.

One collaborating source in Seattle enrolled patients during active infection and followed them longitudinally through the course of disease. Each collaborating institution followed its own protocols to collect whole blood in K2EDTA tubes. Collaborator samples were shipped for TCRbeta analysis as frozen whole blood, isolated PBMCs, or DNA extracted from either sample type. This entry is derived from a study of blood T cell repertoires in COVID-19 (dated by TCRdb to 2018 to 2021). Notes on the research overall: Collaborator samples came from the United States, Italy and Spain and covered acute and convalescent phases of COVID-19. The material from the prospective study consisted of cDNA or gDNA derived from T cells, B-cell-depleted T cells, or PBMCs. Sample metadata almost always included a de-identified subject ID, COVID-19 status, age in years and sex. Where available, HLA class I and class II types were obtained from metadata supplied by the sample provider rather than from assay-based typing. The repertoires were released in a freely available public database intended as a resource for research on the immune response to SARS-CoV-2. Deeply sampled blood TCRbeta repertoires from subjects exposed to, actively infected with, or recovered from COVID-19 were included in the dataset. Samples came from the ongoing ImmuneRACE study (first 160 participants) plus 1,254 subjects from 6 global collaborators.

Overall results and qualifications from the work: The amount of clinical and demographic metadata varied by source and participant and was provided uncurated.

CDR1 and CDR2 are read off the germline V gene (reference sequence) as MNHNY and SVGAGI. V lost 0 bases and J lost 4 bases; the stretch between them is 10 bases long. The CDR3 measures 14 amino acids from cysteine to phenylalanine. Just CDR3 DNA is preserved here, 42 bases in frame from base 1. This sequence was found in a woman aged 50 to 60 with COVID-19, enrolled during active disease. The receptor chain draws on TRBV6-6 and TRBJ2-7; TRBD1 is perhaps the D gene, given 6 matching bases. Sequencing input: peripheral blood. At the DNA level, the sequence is TGTGCCAGCAGTTACTCGGGACAAGGATACGAGCAGTACTTC. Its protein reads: CASSYSGQGYEQYF.